The 12 T cell receptor beta chains presented below share a single source sample, sequenced in a study of blood T cell repertoires in COVID-19. Profiling relied on immunoSEQ multiplex PCR, and the TCRdb table lists in-frame clones only, not all of them. The sample carries roughly 39,000 clones, over 75% recorded once. The source material was peripheral blood. The receptors come from a woman in her 70s with acute or convalescent COVID-19.

The chain combines TRBV11-2 with TRBJ2-1; TRBD1 matches 8 bases. This CDR3 contains 15 residues. Germline CDR1 reads SGHAT; CDR2 reads FQNNGV. V trimming: 6 bases; J trimming: 5 bases; junction bases outside the gene matches: 9. In DNA, the CDR3 is TGTGCCAGCAGGGCCTCAGGGGGCACGAACAATGAGCAGTTCTTC. Translation: CASRASGGTNNEQFF.

The chain uses TRBV3-1 (or the pseudogene TRBV3-2) and TRBJ1-1; 7 positions agree with TRBD1. This CDR3 is built from 17 residues. The trim removed 2 bases at V and 0 bases at J, leaving 9 bases unmatched. Germline V lookup: CDR1 LGHDT, CDR2 YNNKEL (reference sequence). The CDR3: CASSQPGTVSMNTEAFF. The CDR3 coding sequence is TGTGCCAGCAGCCAACCAGGGACAGTCAGTATGAACACTGAAGCTTTCTTT.

Regarding this clone: One junction end disagrees with the germline gene, perhaps due to a read error. DNA for the CDR3: TGTACCAGCAGCTCGGTGGGCAATCAGCCCCAGCATTTT. Protein: CTSSSVGNQPQHF. The rearrangement joins TRBV7-8 to TRBJ1-5; D remains unclear. This CDR3 has 13 residues. Germline CDR1 is SGHVS and CDR2 is FQNEAQ.

This rearrangement joins TRBV20-1 to TRBJ1-2, with D possibly matching TRBD1 (5 bases). The ends were cut back, 6 bases at V and 2 bases at J, with 7 bases in the middle. This CDR3 spans 11 amino acids. CDR1 and CDR2 (germline): DFQATT, SNEGSKA (reference sequence). CDR3 in DNA: TGCAGTGCCTCAGGGAACTATGGCTACACCTTC. Protein: CSASGNYGYTF.

J is TRBJ1-5 and V is TRBV7-9; 9 nucleotides align to TRBD1. V gave up 4 bases and J gave up 9 bases; unmatched junction bases: 10. This CDR3 region has 15 residues. Germline loops: CDR1 SEHNR, CDR2 FQNEAQ (reference sequence). The CDR3 is CASSWGDRDSPPQHF. The CDR3 nucleotides read TGTGCCAGCAGCTGGGGGGACAGGGATTCTCCGCCCCAGCATTTT.

This rearrangement joins TRBV11-2 to TRBJ1-2, with D possibly TRBD1 on 5 matching bases. The CDR3 is 13 amino acids. Germline CDR1 is SGHAT and CDR2 is FQNNGV. V lost 1 base and J 7 bases, leaving 10 bases between the germline ends. The CDR3 reads CASSLGGRAGYTF. The DNA of the CDR3 is TGTGCCAGCAGCTTAGGGGGGAGGGCTGGCTACACCTTC.

The CDR3 loop is CASSELSGTGWNQPQHF. DNA of the CDR3: TGTGCCAGCAGTGAACTTTCCGGGACAGGGTGGAATCAGCCCCAGCATTTT. V is TRBV6-1 and J is TRBJ1-5; 9 bases align to TRBD1. The CDR3 sequence is 17 residues long. Germline-derived CDR1 and CDR2 are MNHNS and SASEGT. Trimming took 2 bases from V and 4 from J; bases not matched to a gene: 9.

The rearrangement uses TRBV7-9 and TRBJ2-2; 13 nucleotides line up with TRBD2. Germline CDR1 and CDR2: SEHNR and FQNEAQ (reference sequence). Trimming at V came to 1 base and at J to 5 bases, leaving 1 base not matched to a gene. The CDR3 has 16 residues. CDR3 residues: CASSLGTSGRTGELFF. The CDR3 DNA reads as TGTGCCAGCAGCTTAGGGACTAGCGGGAGAACCGGGGAGCTGTTTTTT.

V usage is TRBV2 and J usage is TRBJ1-2; D is unresolved. The CDR3 sequence is 13 residues long. Germline V gene lookup returns CDR1 SNHLY and CDR2 FYNNEI. The V gene lost 4 bases and the J gene lost 0 bases, with 6 bases spanning the gap. DNA for the CDR3: TGTGCCAGCAGTGTAGAATCTAACTATGGCTACACCTTC. Amino acid sequence: CASSVESNYGYTF.

The rearrangement joins TRBV6-5 to TRBJ2-1; a weak D match, TRBD2 (7 bases). The V gene's germline CDR1 is MNHEY and CDR2 SVGAGI. The ends were cut back, 7 bases at V and 0 bases at J, with 13 bases in the middle. The CDR3 has 15 amino acids. The CDR3 DNA reads as TGTGCCAGCATCCCTAGGGGGGGCTCCTACAATGAGCAGTTCTTC. Residues: CASIPRGGSYNEQFF.

This sequence joins TRBV28 and TRBJ2-5; 7 bases map to TRBD2. The CDR3 covers 15 residues. With 8 bases clipped from V and 2 bases from J, the junction kept 11 bases outside the gene matches. The germline V gene encodes CDR1 MDHEN and CDR2 SYDVKM. The CDR3 DNA is TGTGCCAGCGGACCCCAGGGCGGGGGACAAGAGACCCAGTACTTC. Residues: CASGPQGGGQETQYF.

The chain joins TRBV10-2 to TRBJ2-1, with unresolved D. The CDR3 runs to 14 residues. The V end was cut by 3 bases, the J end by 0 bases, with 6 bases between. Germline CDR1 is WSHSY and CDR2 is SAAADI. CDR3 sequence: CASSESSSYNEQFF. CDR3 nucleotides: TGCGCCAGCAGTGAAAGTAGCTCCTACAATGAGCAGTTCTTC.